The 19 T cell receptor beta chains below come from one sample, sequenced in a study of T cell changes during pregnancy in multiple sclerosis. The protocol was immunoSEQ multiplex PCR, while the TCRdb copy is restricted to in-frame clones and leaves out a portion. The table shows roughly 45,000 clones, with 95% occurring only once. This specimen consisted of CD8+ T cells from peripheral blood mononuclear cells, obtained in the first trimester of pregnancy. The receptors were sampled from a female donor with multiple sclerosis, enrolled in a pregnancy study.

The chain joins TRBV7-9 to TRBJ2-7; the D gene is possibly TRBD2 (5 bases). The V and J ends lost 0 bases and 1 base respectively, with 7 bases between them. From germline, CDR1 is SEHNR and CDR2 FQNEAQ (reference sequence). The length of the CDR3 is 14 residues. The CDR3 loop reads CASSLAGGSYEQYF. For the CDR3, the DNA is TGTGCCAGCAGCTTAGCCGGAGGTTCCTACGAGCAGTACTTC.

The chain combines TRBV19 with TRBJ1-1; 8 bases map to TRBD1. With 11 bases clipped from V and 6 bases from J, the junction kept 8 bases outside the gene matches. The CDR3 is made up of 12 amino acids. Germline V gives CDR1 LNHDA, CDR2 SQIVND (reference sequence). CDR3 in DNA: TGTGCCGTAGGGCAGGGGGCCTCTGAAGCTTTCTTT. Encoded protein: CAVGQGASEAFF.

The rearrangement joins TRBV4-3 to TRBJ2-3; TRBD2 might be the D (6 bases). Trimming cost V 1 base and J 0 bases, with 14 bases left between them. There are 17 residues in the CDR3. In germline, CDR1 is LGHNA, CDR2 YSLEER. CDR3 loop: CASSQGPGVGSTDTQYF. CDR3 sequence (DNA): TGCGCCAGCAGCCAAGGGCCGGGGGTGGGGAGCACAGATACGCAGTATTTT.

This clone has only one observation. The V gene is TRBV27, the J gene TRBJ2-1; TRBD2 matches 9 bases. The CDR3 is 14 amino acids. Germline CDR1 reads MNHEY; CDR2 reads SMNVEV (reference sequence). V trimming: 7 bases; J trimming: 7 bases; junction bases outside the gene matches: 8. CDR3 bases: TGTGCCAGCAAAATTAGCGGGAGCCTTAATGAGCAGTTCTTC. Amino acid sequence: CASKISGSLNEQFF.

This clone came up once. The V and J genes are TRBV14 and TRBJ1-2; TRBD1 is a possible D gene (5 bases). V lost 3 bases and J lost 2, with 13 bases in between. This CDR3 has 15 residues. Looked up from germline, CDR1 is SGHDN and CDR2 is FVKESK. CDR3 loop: CASSHSGLGNYGYTF. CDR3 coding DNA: TGTGCCAGCAGCCATTCGGGACTCGGAAACTATGGCTACACCTTC.

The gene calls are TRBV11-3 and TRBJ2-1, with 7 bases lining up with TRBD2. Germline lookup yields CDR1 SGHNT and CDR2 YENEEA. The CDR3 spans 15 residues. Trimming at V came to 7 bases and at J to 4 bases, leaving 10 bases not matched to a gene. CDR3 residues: CASTLSGASYNEQFF. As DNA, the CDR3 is TGTGCCAGCACCCTCAGCGGGGCGAGTTACAATGAGCAGTTCTTC.

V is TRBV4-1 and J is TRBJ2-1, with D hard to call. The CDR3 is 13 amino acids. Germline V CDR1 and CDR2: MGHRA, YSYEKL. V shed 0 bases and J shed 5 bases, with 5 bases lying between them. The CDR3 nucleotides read TGCGCCAGCAGCCAAGAGTCGGACAATGAGCAGTTCTTC. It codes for CASSQESDNEQFF.

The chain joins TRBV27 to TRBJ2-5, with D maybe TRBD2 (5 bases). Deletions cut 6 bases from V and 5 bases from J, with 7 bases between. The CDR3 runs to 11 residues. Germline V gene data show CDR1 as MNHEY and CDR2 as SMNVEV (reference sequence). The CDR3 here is CASSPGETQYF. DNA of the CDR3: TGTGCCAGCAGCCCGGGGGAGACCCAGTACTTC.

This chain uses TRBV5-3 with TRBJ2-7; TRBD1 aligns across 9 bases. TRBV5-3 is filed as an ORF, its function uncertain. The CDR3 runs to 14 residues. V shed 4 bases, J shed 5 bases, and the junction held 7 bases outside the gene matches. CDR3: CARSKDRGFHEQYF. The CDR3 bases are TGTGCCAGAAGCAAAGACAGGGGGTTCCACGAGCAGTACTTC.

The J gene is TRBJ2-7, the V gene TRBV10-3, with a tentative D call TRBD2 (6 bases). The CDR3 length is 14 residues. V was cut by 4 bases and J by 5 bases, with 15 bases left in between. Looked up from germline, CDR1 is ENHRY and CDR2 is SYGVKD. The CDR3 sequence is CAISGAPSGDEQYF. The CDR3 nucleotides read TGTGCCATCAGTGGGGCCCCGTCGGGGGACGAGCAGTACTTC.

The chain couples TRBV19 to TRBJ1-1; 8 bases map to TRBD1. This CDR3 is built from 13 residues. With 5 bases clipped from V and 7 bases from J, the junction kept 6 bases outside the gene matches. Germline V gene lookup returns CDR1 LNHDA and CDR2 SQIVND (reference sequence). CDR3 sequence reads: CASSFRQGIEAFF. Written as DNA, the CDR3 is TGTGCCAGTAGTTTCCGACAGGGGATTGAAGCTTTCTTT.

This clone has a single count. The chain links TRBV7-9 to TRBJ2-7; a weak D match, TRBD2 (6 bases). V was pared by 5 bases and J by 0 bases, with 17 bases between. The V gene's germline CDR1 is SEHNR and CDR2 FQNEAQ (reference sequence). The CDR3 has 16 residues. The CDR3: CASSTRDGGSSYEQYF. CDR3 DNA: TGTGCCAGCAGCACGCGGGACGGCGGAAGCTCCTACGAGCAGTACTTC.

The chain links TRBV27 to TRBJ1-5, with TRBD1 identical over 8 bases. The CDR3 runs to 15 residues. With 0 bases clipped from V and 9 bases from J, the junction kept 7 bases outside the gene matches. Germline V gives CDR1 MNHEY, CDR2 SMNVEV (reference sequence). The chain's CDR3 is CASSLSNGQGRPQHF. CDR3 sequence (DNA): TGTGCCAGCAGTTTATCGAACGGACAGGGCCGGCCCCAGCATTTT.

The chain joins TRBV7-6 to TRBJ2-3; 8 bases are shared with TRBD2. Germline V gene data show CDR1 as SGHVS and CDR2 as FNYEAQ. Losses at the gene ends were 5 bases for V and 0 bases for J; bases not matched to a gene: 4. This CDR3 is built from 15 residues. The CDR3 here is CASSRLATSTDTQYF. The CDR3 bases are TGTGCCAGCAGCCGACTAGCGACTAGCACAGATACGCAGTATTTT.

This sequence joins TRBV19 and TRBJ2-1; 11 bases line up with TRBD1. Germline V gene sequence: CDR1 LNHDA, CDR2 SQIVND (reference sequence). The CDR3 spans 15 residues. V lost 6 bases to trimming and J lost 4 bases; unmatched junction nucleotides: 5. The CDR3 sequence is CASRGGTGGYNEQFF. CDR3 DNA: TGTGCCAGTAGGGGGGGGACAGGGGGGTACAATGAGCAGTTCTTC.

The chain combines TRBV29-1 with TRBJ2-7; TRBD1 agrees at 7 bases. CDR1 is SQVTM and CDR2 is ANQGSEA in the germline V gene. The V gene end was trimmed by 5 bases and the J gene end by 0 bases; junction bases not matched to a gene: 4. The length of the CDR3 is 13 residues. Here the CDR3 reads CSVLDRTSYEQYF. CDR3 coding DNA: TGCAGCGTTTTGGACAGGACCTCCTACGAGCAGTACTTC.

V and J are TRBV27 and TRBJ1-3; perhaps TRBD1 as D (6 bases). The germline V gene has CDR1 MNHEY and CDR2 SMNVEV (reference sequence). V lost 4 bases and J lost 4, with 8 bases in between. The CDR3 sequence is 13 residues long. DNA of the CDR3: TGTGCCAGCAGTTCAGGGGTGGGAAACACCATATATTTT. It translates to CASSSGVGNTIYF.

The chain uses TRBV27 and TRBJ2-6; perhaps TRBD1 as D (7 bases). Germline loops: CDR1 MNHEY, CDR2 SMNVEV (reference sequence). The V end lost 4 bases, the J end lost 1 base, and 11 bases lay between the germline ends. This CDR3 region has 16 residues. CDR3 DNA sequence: TGTGCCAGCAGTTCCCAGGGGGGTTCTGGGGCCAACGTCCTGACTTTC. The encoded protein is CASSSQGGSGANVLTF.

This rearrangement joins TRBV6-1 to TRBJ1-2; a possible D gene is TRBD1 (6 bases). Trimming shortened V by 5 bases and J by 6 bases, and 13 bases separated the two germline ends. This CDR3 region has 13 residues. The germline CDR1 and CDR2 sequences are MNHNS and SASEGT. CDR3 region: CASSTTGMDGYTF. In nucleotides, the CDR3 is TGTGCCAGCAGTACTACAGGGATGGATGGCTACACCTTC.